These 21 T cell receptor beta chains share one sample of origin, sequenced in a study of blood T cell repertoires in COVID-19. Here immunoSEQ multiplex PCR was the method, and the copy in TCRdb shows in-frame clones only, minus some. The table lists around 100,000 clones, roughly 85% of them singletons. The sample consisted of peripheral blood. Source of these receptors: a human donor in a cohort sampled during active COVID-19.

The rearrangement joins TRBV6-6 to TRBJ1-2, with D possibly matching TRBD1 (6 bases). V lost 5 bases and J lost 8, with 12 bases in between. Germline loops: CDR1 MNHNY, CDR2 SVGAGI (reference sequence). The CDR3 contains 12 residues. CDR3 sequence reads: CASSRDIMGYTF. The CDR3, as DNA: TGTGCCAGCAGTAGGGACATTATGGGCTACACCTTC.

The rearrangement joins TRBV3-1 (or the pseudogene TRBV3-2) to TRBJ2-5; D is possibly TRBD2 (5 bases). The CDR3 sequence is 14 residues long. V dropped 2 bases and J dropped 5 bases, with 12 bases sitting between them. The germline V gene encodes CDR1 LGHDT and CDR2 YNNKEL (reference sequence). CDR3 protein: CASSQKKGDETQYF. CDR3 in DNA: TGTGCCAGCAGCCAAAAAAAGGGAGACGAGACCCAGTACTTC.

The chain links TRBV7-2 to TRBJ1-5; TRBD1 is a possible D gene (6 bases). This CDR3 has 15 residues. The V end was cut by 2 bases, the J end by 1 base, with 9 bases between. The germline V gene has CDR1 SGHTA and CDR2 FQGNSA. For the CDR3, the DNA is TGTGCCAGCAGCTTATCAGGGGCCAGCAATCAGCCCCAGCATTTT. This encodes CASSLSGASNQPQHF.

The chain combines TRBV7-2 with TRBJ1-1, with D perhaps TRBD1 (5 bases). Germline CDR1 SGHTA, CDR2 FQGNSA. The CDR3 loop spans 14 amino acids. V gave up 2 bases and J gave up 3 bases, with 10 bases separating them. The chain's CDR3 is CASSLRGVDTEAFF. CDR3 nucleotide sequence: TGTGCCAGCAGCTTACGGGGGGTAGACACTGAAGCTTTCTTT.

CDR3 coding DNA: TGTGCCAGCAGTGGGGCCGGCCTGGGCTATGGCTACACCTTC. This translates into CASSGAGLGYGYTF. The chain is built from TRBV2 and TRBJ1-2; D remains unclear. Germline CDR1 reads SNHLY; CDR2 reads FYNNEI. CDR3 length equals 14 residues. Trimming removed 4 bases at V and 4 bases at J, with 13 bases between. The full variable domain, in which reference TRBV2 and TRBJ1-2 provide the parts outside the CDR3, is EPEVTQTPSHQVTQMGQEVILRCVPISNHLYFYWYRQILGQKVEFLVSFYNNEISEKSEIFDDQFSVERPDGSNFTLKIRSTKLEDSAMYFCASSGAGLGYGYTFGSGTRLTVV.

The V and J genes are TRBV11-2 and TRBJ2-7, with D possibly TRBD2 on 6 matching bases. The CDR3 spans 15 residues. The germline CDR1 and CDR2 sequences are SGHAT and FQNNGV. V was clipped by 0 bases and J by 2 bases, with 11 bases between them. The CDR3: CASSLEAGYTYEQYF. The CDR3 bases are TGTGCCAGCAGCTTAGAGGCGGGGTACACCTACGAGCAGTACTTC.

The gene calls are TRBV6-6 and TRBJ2-7; D not certain. Trimming stripped 5 bases from V and 3 bases from J, with 8 bases between. The CDR3 totals 12 residues. Germline CDR1 reads MNHNY; CDR2 reads SVGAGI (reference sequence). CDR3 loop: CASSAYSYEQYF. CDR3 sequence (DNA): TGTGCCAGCAGTGCCTATAGCTACGAGCAGTACTTC.

This chain joins TRBV29-1 and TRBJ1-1; TRBD1 is a possible D gene (6 bases). This CDR3 has 13 amino acids. Germline CDR1 is SQVTM and CDR2 is ANQGSEA. Trimming took off 6 bases at V and 4 bases at J, with 15 bases between the two ends. In nucleotides, the CDR3 is TGCAGCGTCCACCGGGACACCCGCACTGAAGCTTTCTTT. It translates to CSVHRDTRTEAFF.

The chain is built from TRBV6-2 or TRBV6-3 and TRBJ2-7; TRBD1 agrees at 9 bases. Germline CDR1 is MNHEY and CDR2 is SVGEGT. The CDR3 is 15 amino acids. Trimming took 5 bases from V and 1 from J; bases not matched to a gene: 6. The CDR3 DNA sequence: TGTGCCAGCAGTACCGGGACAGGGATGTCCTACGAGCAGTACTTC. Its translation: CASSTGTGMSYEQYF.

This chain links TRBV7-6 with TRBJ1-2, with D perhaps TRBD1 (5 bases). Germline V gene data show CDR1 as SGHVS and CDR2 as FNYEAQ. Trimming removed 0 bases from V and 4 bases from J, with 15 bases in between. The CDR3 has 16 amino acids. The CDR3 reads CASSLARGKLGYGYTF. The CDR3 DNA sequence: TGTGCCAGCAGCTTAGCGCGGGGGAAACTAGGCTATGGCTACACCTTC.

This clone was seen just once. This sequence joins TRBV19 and TRBJ1-1; D is perhaps TRBD1 (5 bases). V shed 3 bases and J shed 5 bases, with 16 bases lying between them. There are 15 residues in the CDR3. Germline-derived CDR1 and CDR2 are LNHDA and SQIVND (reference sequence). The CDR3 DNA reads TGTGCCAGTAGTATCCAATCGTGGGGGAGGACTGAAGCTTTCTTT. As protein: CASSIQSWGRTEAFF.

This clone has only one observation. This chain joins TRBV6-5 and TRBJ1-2; 7 bases map to TRBD1. The CDR3 contains 15 residues. In germline, CDR1 is MNHEY, CDR2 SVGAGI. Trimming cost V 4 bases and J 4 bases; bases outside gene matches: 9. CDR3 DNA sequence: TGTGCCAGCAGTTTTTCAGGGGGAGTACGCTATGGCTACACCTTC. Amino acid sequence: CASSFSGGVRYGYTF.

The rearrangement links TRBV28 to TRBJ1-5; 7 positions match TRBD1. V dropped 7 bases and J dropped 2; count of bases not matched to a gene: 14. Germline V gives CDR1 MDHEN, CDR2 SYDVKM. CDR3 length equals 17 residues. Written as DNA, the CDR3 is TGTGCCAGCACTACTCCGAGACAGGGAGGTGGCAATCAGCCCCAGCATTTT. Its translation: CASTTPRQGGGNQPQHF.

The chain links TRBV4-1 to TRBJ1-1; 11 bases fit TRBD1. In germline, CDR1 is MGHRA, CDR2 YSYEKL. The CDR3 has 15 amino acids. V trimming: 1 base; J trimming: 7 bases; junction bases outside the gene matches: 5. CDR3 amino acids: CASSQGWTGGGEAFF. The CDR3 DNA follows: TGCGCCAGCAGCCAAGGTTGGACAGGGGGCGGTGAAGCTTTCTTT.

The rearrangement links TRBV5-1 to TRBJ1-1; D uncertain. This CDR3 is 14 amino acids long. Germline V CDR1 and CDR2: SGHRS, YFSETQ. V lost 4 bases and J lost 5, with 15 bases in between. The CDR3 region is CASSPTAFGTEAFF. The CDR3 DNA sequence: TGCGCCAGCAGCCCGACTGCCTTTGGGACTGAAGCTTTCTTT.

The CDR3 DNA follows: TGTGCCAGCAGCTTACCCCCCGCAGGGTGGGACACAGATACGCAGTATTTT. It specifies CASSLPPAGWDTDTQYF. The chain combines TRBV7-9 with TRBJ2-3, with D possibly being TRBD1 (5 bases). The V end lost 2 bases, the J end lost 2 bases, and 17 bases lay between the germline ends. This CDR3 is built from 17 residues. Germline V gene lookup returns CDR1 SEHNR and CDR2 FQNEAQ (reference sequence).

The chain combines TRBV9 with TRBJ1-1, with a weak D call TRBD1 (5 bases). CDR3 length: 13 amino acids. CDR1 is SGDLS, CDR2 YYNGEE, per germline. Trimming pared 4 bases from V and 6 bases from J, leaving 13 bases between. For the CDR3, the DNA is TGTGCCAGCAGCAATACGTACAGGTCTGAAGCTTTCTTT. Protein sequence: CASSNTYRSEAFF.

This chain uses TRBV2 with TRBJ2-1, with 9 nucleotides matching TRBD1. Germline CDR1 reads SNHLY; CDR2 reads FYNNEI. With V trimmed by 4 bases and J by 4 bases, 8 bases remained unmatched. This CDR3 is built from 16 residues. Written as DNA, the CDR3 is TGTGCCAGCAGTGTTGACAGGGGGTTAGCTTACAATGAGCAGTTCTTC. It translates to CASSVDRGLAYNEQFF.

The chain links TRBV7-9 to TRBJ2-3, with D possibly TRBD1 on 6 matching bases. V was cut by 6 bases and J by 6 bases, with 13 bases left in between. The germline V gene has CDR1 SEHNR and CDR2 FQNEAQ (reference sequence). The CDR3 is 13 amino acids. CDR3 residues: CASSYYRVDTQYF. As DNA, the CDR3 is TGTGCCAGCAGTTATTACAGGGTGGATACGCAGTATTTT.

This sequence joins TRBV19 and TRBJ2-1, with D perhaps matching TRBD2 (5 bases). Trimming stripped 6 bases from V and 5 bases from J, with 20 bases between. Germline V gene sequence: CDR1 LNHDA, CDR2 SQIVND (reference sequence). There are 16 residues in the CDR3. In DNA form, the CDR3 reads TGTGCCAGTAGAAGGCCTCACTCCCCGGAGGACAATGAGCAGTTCTTC. The encoded protein is CASRRPHSPEDNEQFF. Complete variable domain (other parts from reference TRBV19 and TRBJ2-1): DGGITQSPKYLFRKEGQNVTLSCEQNLNHDAMYWYRQDPGQGLRLIYYSQIVNDFQKGDIAEGYSVSREKKESFPLTVTSAQKNPTAFYLCASRRPHSPEDNEQFFGPGTRLTVL.

The chain joins TRBV12-3 or TRBV12-4 to TRBJ2-7; D is uncertain. Trimming took off 3 bases at V and 2 bases at J, with 8 bases between the two ends. This CDR3 is 13 amino acids long. DNA for the CDR3: TGTGCCAGCAGTTTCGGTATTCCCTACGAGCAGTACTTC. Translated, it gives CASSFGIPYEQYF.